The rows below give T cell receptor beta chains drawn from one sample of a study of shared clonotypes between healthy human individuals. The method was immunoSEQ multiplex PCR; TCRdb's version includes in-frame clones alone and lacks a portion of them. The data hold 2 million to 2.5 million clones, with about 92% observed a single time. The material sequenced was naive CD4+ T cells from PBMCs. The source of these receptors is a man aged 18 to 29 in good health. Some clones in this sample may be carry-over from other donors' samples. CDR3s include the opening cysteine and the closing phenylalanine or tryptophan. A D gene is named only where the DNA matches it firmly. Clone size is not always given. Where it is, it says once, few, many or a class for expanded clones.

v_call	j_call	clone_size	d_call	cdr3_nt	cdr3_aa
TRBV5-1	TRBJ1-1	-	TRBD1	TGCGCCAGCAGCACCGGGACAGGGGAATTTTTCACTGAAGCTTTCTTT	CASSTGTGEFFTEAFF
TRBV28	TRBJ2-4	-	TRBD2	TGTGCCAGCAGGGCTAGCGGGCCCGTGGCCAAAAACATTCAGTACTTC	CASRASGPVAKNIQYF
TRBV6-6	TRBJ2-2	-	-	TGTGCCAGCAGTTACGGGACAACCGGGGAGCTGTTTTTT	CASSYGTTGELFF
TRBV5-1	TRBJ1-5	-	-	TGCGCCAGCAGCCCGAGGCCCGGGGCTCAGCCCCAGCATTTT	CASSPRPGAQPQHF
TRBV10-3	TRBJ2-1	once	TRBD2	TGTGCCATCGGCGGCGGGAGGGCCTCAGGCGGCGGTGAGCAGTTCTTC	CAIGGGRASGGGEQFF
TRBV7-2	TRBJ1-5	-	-	TGTGCCAGCAGCTTAGAGGTCGCGCCCCAGCCCCAGCATTTT	CASSLEVAPQPQHF
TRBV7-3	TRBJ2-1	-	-	TGTGCCAGCAGCTTGGGGGTCAGCTCCTACAATGAGCAGTTCTTC	CASSLGVSSYNEQFF
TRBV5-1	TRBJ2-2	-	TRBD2	TGCGCCAGCAGCCAGCTACTAGCGGGGGATAACACCGGGGAGCTGTTTTTT	CASSQLLAGDNTGELFF
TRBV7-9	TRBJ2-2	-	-	TGTGCCAGCAGCTTAGCCCAGGGGCGAGGCACCGGGGAGCTGTTTTTT	CASSLAQGRGTGELFF
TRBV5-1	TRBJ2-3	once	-	TGCGCCAGCAGCTTGGACGGCAAAACGGTCCCAGATACGCAGTATTTT	CASSLDGKTVPDTQYF
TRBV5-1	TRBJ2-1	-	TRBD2	TGCGCCAGCAGCCTGCTAGCGGGCGCCAACAATGAGCAGTTCTTC	CASSLLAGANNEQFF
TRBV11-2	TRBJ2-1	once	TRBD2	TGTGCCAGCAGCTTAATGTACCTAGCGGGAGTAAGTGAGCAGTTCTTC	CASSLMYLAGVSEQFF
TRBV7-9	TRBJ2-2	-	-	TGTGCCAGCAGCTTGTGGGGTACCGGGGAGCTGTTTTTT	CASSLWGTGELFF
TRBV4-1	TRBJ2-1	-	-	TGCGCCAGCAGCCAAGAATGGGGGCGGGTACTCTCCTACAATGAGCAGTTCTTC	CASSQEWGRVLSYNEQFF
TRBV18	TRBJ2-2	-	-	TGTGCCAGCTCACCTACCGGGACGGTGGCCGGGGAGCTGTTTTTT	CASSPTGTVAGELFF
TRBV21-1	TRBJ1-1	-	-	TGTGCCAGCACCGAGCGGGGGGTGAACACTGAAGCTTTCTTT	CASTERGVNTEAFF
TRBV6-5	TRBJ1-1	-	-	TGTGCCAGCAGTTATAGGTGGCAGCCGTTGTTTTCTGAAGCTTTCTTT	CASSYRWQPLFSEAFF
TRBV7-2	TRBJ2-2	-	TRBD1	TGTGCCAGCAGCTTACGACAGGGGTATACCGGGGAGCTGTTTTTT	CASSLRQGYTGELFF
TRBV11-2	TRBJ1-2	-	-	TGTGCCAGCAGCCCGGGTCCTAACTATGGCTACACCTTC	CASSPGPNYGYTF
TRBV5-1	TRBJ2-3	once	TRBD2	TGCGCCAGCAGCCCCTGGACTAGCGGGAGGACCACAGATACGCAGTATTTT	CASSPWTSGRTTDTQYF
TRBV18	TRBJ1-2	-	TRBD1	TGTGCCAGCTCACCACCGACGGGACAGGGGGGAGGCTACACCTTC	CASSPPTGQGGGYTF
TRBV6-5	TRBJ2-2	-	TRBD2	TGTGCCAGCAGGGCGGGACTAGCTCCCGGGGAGCTGTTTTTT	CASRAGLAPGELFF
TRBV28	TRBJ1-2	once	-	TGTGCCAGCAGTTCGCCGACCGGGACAACTGGGGGGTCCTATGGCTACACCTTC	CASSSPTGTTGGSYGYTF
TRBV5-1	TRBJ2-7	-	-	TGCGCCAGCAGCTTGGGTGGCCGGAGGTACGAGCAGTACTTC	CASSLGGRRYEQYF
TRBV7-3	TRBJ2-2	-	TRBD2	TGTGCCAGCAGCTTAATGGTAGCGGGAACCGGGGAGCTGTTTTTT	CASSLMVAGTGELFF
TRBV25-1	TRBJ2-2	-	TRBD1	TGTGCCGTCAGACAGGGCCTGGGCGGGGAGCTGTTTTTT	CAVRQGLGGELFF
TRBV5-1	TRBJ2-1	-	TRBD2	TGCGCCAGCAGCTTAGCGGCGGGAGGAAACAGTGAGCAGTTCTTC	CASSLAAGGNSEQFF
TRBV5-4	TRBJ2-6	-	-	TGTGCCAGCAGCGAGAACAGGGCGTCTGGGGCCAACGTCCTGACTTTC	CASSENRASGANVLTF
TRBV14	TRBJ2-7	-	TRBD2	TGTGCCAGCAGCCAAGGACTAGCGTCGACCTACGAGCAGTACTTC	CASSQGLASTYEQYF
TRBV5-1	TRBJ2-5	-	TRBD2	TGCGCCAGCAGCTTTTCCGGGACTAACAAAGAGACCCAGTACTTC	CASSFSGTNKETQYF
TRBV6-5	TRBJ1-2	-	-	TGTGCCAGCAGTCGGACGGAGAGGAACTATGGCTACACCTTC	CASSRTERNYGYTF
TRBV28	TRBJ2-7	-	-	TGTGCCAGCAGTTTATCAGTCAGTAAGCAGTACTTC	CASSLSVSKQYF
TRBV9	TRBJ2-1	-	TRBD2	TGTGCCAGCAGCGTTGCCCCCTCCGGGACTAGCGGTTACAATGAGCAGTTCTTC	CASSVAPSGTSGYNEQFF
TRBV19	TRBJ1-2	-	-	TGTGCCAGTAGTATAGATCCCACCTTTCCTGGCTACACCTTC	CASSIDPTFPGYTF
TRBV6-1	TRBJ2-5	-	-	TGTGCCAGCAGTGAATTCGTGTTGGTAATTTCAGGGGTGGAGACCCAGTACTTC	CASSEFVLVISGVETQYF
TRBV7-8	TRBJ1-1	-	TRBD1	TGTGCCAGCAGCGAGCGACAGGGAGTGAACACTGAAGCTTTCTTT	CASSERQGVNTEAFF
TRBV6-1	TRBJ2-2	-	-	TGTGCCAGCAGCCGGGACGGACGAAACACCGGGGAGCTGTTTTTT	CASSRDGRNTGELFF